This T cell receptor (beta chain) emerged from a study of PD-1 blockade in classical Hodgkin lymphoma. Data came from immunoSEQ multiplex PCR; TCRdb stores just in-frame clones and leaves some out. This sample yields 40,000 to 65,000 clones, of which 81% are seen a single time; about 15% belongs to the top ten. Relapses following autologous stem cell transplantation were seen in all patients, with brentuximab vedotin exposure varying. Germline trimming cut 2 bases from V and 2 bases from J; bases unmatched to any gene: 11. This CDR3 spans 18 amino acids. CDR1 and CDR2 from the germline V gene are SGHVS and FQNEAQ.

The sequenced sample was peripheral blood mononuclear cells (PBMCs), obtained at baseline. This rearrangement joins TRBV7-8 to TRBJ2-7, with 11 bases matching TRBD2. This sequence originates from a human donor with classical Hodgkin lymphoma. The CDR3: CASSLIRTSGSKAYEQYF. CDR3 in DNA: TGTGCCAGCAGCTTAATAAGAACTAGCGGGAGTAAGGCCTACGAGCAGTACTTC.